The rows below give T cell receptor beta chains drawn from one sample of a study of Graves' ophthalmopathy and Graves' hyperthyroidism. TCRdb redid the calling of the multiplex PCR reads with MiXCR, one entry per CDR3 protein. The sample shows over 650,000 distinct CDR3 sequences, more than 40% of them seen only once. The sequencing sample was made of peripheral blood. All receptors derive from an adult man with Graves' ophthalmopathy. Both conserved end residues are part of each CDR3. D genes are given only for firm matches. Not all rows give a size; the values are once, few, many and, for expanded clones, a class.

CDR3 protein	CDR3 DNA	V gene	D gene	clone size	J gene
CASRSGQGIGEQYF	TGCGCCAGCAGATCTGGACAGGGAATAGGTGAGCAGTACTTC	TRBV5-1	TRBD1	many	TRBJ2-7
CASSEPGATDTQYF	TGTGCCAGCAGTGAGCCCGGGGCCACAGATACGCAGTATTTT	TRBV2	-	once	TRBJ2-3
CASSYSGVSPLHF	TGTGCCAGCAGTTACTCGGGCGTTTCACCCCTCCACTTT	TRBV6-5	-	-	TRBJ1-6
CASSGAPEQYF	TGTGCCAGCAGTGGGGCACCCGAGCAGTACTTC	TRBV2	-	many	TRBJ2-7
CASSGQGAEYF	TGTGCCAGCAGCGGACAGGGGGCGGAGTACTTC	TRBV5-8	TRBD1	many	TRBJ2-7
CASSRDKDTQPQHF	TGTGCCAGCAGCAGGGACAAGGATACTCAGCCCCAGCATTTT	TRBV7-3	-	many	TRBJ1-5
CASGSGAGQNYGYTF	TGTGCTAGTGGTTCCGGAGCGGGACAAAACTATGGCTACACCTTC	TRBV12-3/TRBV12-4	-	-	TRBJ1-2
CASSSGRGTYGYTF	TGCGCCAGCAGTTCAGGCAGGGGGACCTATGGCTACACCTTC	TRBV10-2	TRBD1	-	TRBJ1-2
CASSTGQGVLQETQYF	TGCGCCAGCAGCACGGGACAGGGGGTCCTCCAAGAGACCCAGTACTTC	TRBV5-1	TRBD1	few	TRBJ2-5
CSARRQGAYEQYF	TGCAGTGCTAGAAGGCAGGGCGCGTACGAGCAGTACTTC	TRBV20-1	-	many	TRBJ2-7
CAISQRGQGGGTGELFF	TGTGCCATCAGCCAGAGGGGACAGGGCGGGGGCACCGGGGAGCTGTTTTTT	TRBV10-3	TRBD1	few	TRBJ2-2
CASSLNADTQYF	TGTGCCAGCAGCCTGAATGCAGATACGCAGTATTTT	TRBV13	-	-	TRBJ2-3
CASRRDGTPLNGYTF	TGCGCCAGCAGGCGAGACGGGACACCATTGAATGGCTACACCTTC	TRBV5-1	-	many	TRBJ1-2
CASSQDRGPNTEASF	TGCGCCAGCAGCCAAGACAGGGGCCCGAACACTGAAGCTTCCTTT	TRBV4-1	-	once	TRBJ1-1